These T cell receptor beta chains were read from a single sample in a study of shared clonotypes between healthy human individuals. Only in-frame clones appear in the TCRdb table, and some are missing; sequencing was by immunoSEQ multiplex PCR. The table has hundreds of thousands of clones, around 96% seen once; the top ten hold roughly 0.1%. Sequences were obtained from naive CD8+ T cells sorted from blood. The receptors were gathered from a woman in her twenties or thirties in good health. Each CDR3 is given with its conserved first and last residue.

v_gene	CDR3aa
TRBV7-6	CASSRDTSGTHNEQFF
TRBV7-8	CASSEGTSGNQPQHF
TRBV19	CASRPSSGQETQYF
TRBV27	CASSTSGRTYEQYF
TRBV7-6	CASSPTWGRPGEQFF
TRBV10-3	CAISESVTGEKLFF
TRBV27	CASSFKREWYEQYF
TRBV18	CASSPGANTEAFF
TRBV7-6	CASSRRGLEQFF
TRBV5-1	CASSSAGEQYF
TRBV5-1	CASSFRGLANGNEQFF
TRBV19	CASSNLQQGPLEEQYF
TRBV5-6	CASSLEWGPHSYNEQFF
TRBV19	CASRVAGRPAEQYF
TRBV9	CASSPEAAPYNEQFF
TRBV2	CASRIIAGAPGTDTQYF
TRBV29-1	CSGTGDTGELFF
TRBV7-9	CASSSMWAYEQYF
TRBV28	CASTEIGGGFYGYTF
TRBV11-1	CASSRDGGNEQFF
TRBV4-1	CASSQDGLGLAANEQFF
TRBV15	CATSWPVDLKNGYTF
TRBV28	CASSEALTSGPYEQYF
TRBV7-6	CASSLDGVPHRGRNIQYF
TRBV11-2	CASSEPAGGNYEQYF
TRBV5-6	CASSFQGNAEAFF
TRBV27	CASTPSGRSNTGELFF
TRBV5-4	CASSLDTVAFF
TRBV11-2	CASSPEGLAGYEQYF
TRBV11-2	CASSLLAGGSTDTQYF
TRBV28	CASLGMNNQPQHF
TRBV7-9	CASSLGRTSTDTQYF
TRBV29-1	CSVNGQGYTEAFF
TRBV5-1	CASSDPWGTGELFF
TRBV29-1	CSTSRDNEQFF
TRBV4-1	CASSQEVGLGETQYF
TRBV19	CASSPGRIYEQYF
TRBV27	CASAGAYEQYF
TRBV4-1	CASSPHTSDNEQFF